These T cell receptor beta chains were read from a single sample in a study of blood T cell repertoires in COVID-19. Only in-frame clones appear in the TCRdb table, and some are missing; sequencing was by immunoSEQ multiplex PCR. Among roughly 170,000 clones listed, 86% were seen once. The specimen sequenced was peripheral blood. These receptors all come from a man aged 65 to 79 with active or convalescent COVID-19. Both conserved end residues are part of each CDR3. D genes are given only for firm matches. Not every row has a clone size; where given, it reads once, few, many or a size class.

v_call	d_call	clone_size	j_call	cdr3_nt	cdr3_aa
TRBV5-6	.	.	TRBJ1-2	TGTGCCACCACCATGAGGGCTGGAGGCTACACCTTC	CATTMRAGGYTF
TRBV18	.	few	TRBJ2-7	TGTGCCAGCTCTCCCGCCCCAGGGCACGAGCAGTACTTC	CASSPAPGHEQYF
TRBV7-8	TRBD1	.	TRBJ1-6	TGTGCCAGCAGTTCAGCCGGGACAGGGGCCCCCCTCCACTTT	CASSSAGTGAPLHF
TRBV6-2/TRBV6-3	TRBD2	once	TRBJ2-1	TGTGCCAGCAGTTACTCGGCTAGCGGGGGAGGCGGGTTGGGTTTCGAGCAGTTCTTC	CASSYSASGGGGLGFEQFF
TRBV7-8	.	once	TRBJ2-2	TGTGCCAGCAGCCCCCTGACTAGGGCAAACACCGGGGAGCTGTTTTTT	CASSPLTRANTGELFF
TRBV7-2	.	.	TRBJ2-3	TGTGCCAGCAGCCAACACTGGGCGAAAGGCACAGATACGCAGTATTTT	CASSQHWAKGTDTQYF
TRBV5-1	TRBD1	.	TRBJ1-4	TGCGCCAGCAGCCGGGACAGGGGGGCCGAAAAACTGTTTTTT	CASSRDRGAEKLFF
TRBV7-3	TRBD2	once	TRBJ2-1	TGTGCCAGCAGCCCATCCCTAGCGGGGGACAATGAGCAGTTCTTC	CASSPSLAGDNEQFF
TRBV11-2	.	.	TRBJ1-5	TGTGCCAGCAGCTCCGGGGATCGGCCCCAGCATTTT	CASSSGDRPQHF
TRBV7-2	.	few	TRBJ2-5	TGTGCCAGCAGCCTAGCGCGGGTCCAAGAGACCCAGTACTTC	CASSLARVQETQYF
TRBV5-1	TRBD1	.	TRBJ2-1	TGCGCCAGCAGCAAACTCACAGGGGTCGGAGACAATGAGCAGTTCTTC	CASSKLTGVGDNEQFF
TRBV7-3	TRBD1	.	TRBJ1-2	TGTGCCAGCAGCCCTAGAGGGACAGGCCATGGCTACACCTTC	CASSPRGTGHGYTF
TRBV15	TRBD1	few	TRBJ2-7	TGTGCCACCAGCAGAGACCTACCAGACAGGGGCGGCGAGCAGTACTTC	CATSRDLPDRGGEQYF
TRBV28	.	.	TRBJ2-5	TGTGCCAGCAGCCCCCTTGACTACCAAGAGACCCAGTACTTC	CASSPLDYQETQYF
TRBV4-3	.	.	TRBJ1-2	TGCGCCAGCAGCCAAGATCCAGGGGAGGGCTATGGCTACACCTTC	CASSQDPGEGYGYTF
TRBV19	.	once	TRBJ2-3	TGTGCCAGTCGTAGGGATGCGGGCTCTAGCACAGATACGCAGTATTTT	CASRRDAGSSTDTQYF
TRBV6-6	.	once	TRBJ1-2	TGTGCCAGCAGATCCTATTTGGATGGCTACACCTTC	CASRSYLDGYTF
TRBV6-5	TRBD1	.	TRBJ2-1	TGTGCCAGCAGCTTACAGGGGCCCTCCTACAATGAGCAGTTCTTC	CASSLQGPSYNEQFF
TRBV18	.	.	TRBJ2-7	TGTGCCAGCTCGCTAGCTGGCAAGGGGGCCTACGAGCAGTACTTC	CASSLAGKGAYEQYF
TRBV27	.	once	TRBJ2-1	TGTGCCAGCAGTTTGCGGGGCTACAATGAGCAGTTCTTC	CASSLRGYNEQFF
TRBV5-1	TRBD1	once	TRBJ1-2	TGCGCCAGCAGCTTGGGGGACAGAACTTATGGCTACACCTTC	CASSLGDRTYGYTF
TRBV7-3	.	.	TRBJ2-7	TGTGCCAGCAGCTTAACCCCTTCGGGACTCCTATTCTTC	CASSLTPSGLLFF